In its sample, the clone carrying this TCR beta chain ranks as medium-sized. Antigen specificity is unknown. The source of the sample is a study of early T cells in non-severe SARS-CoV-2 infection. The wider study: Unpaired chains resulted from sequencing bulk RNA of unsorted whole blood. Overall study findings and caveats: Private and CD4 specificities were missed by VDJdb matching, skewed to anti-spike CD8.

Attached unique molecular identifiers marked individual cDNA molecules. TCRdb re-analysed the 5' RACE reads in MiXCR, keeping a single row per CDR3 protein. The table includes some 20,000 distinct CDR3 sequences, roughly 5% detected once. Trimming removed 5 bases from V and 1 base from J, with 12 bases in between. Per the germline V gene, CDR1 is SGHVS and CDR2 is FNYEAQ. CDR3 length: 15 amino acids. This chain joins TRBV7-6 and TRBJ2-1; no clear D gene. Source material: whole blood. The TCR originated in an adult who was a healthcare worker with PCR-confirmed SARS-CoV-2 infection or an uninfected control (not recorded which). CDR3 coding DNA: TGTGCCAGCAGCCCTGCCGTCGTATCCTACAATGAGCAGTTCTTC. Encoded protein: CASSPAVVSYNEQFF. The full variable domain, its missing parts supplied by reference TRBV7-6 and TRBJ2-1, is GAGVSQSPRYKVTKRGQDVALRCDPISGHVSLYWYRQALGQGPEFLTYFNYEAQQDKSGLPNDRFSAERPEGSISTLTIQRTEQRDSAMYRCASSPAVVSYNEQFFGPGTRLTVL.